This T cell receptor beta chain derives from a study of shared clonotypes between healthy human individuals (dated by TCRdb to 2018 to 2021). Study-wide context: The cohort comprised two women and a few men aged 18 to 49 years. To increase sequencing depth and limit assay-specific biases, TCR repertoire library preparation and sequencing were carried out by different laboratories using diverse techniques. Per donor, three plates each were used for CD4 naive and CD4 memory, two for CD8 naive, and one for CD8 memory. The study deeply sequenced blood TCR repertoires of 5 or 6 healthy adults to estimate repertoire size and the extent of clonotype sharing between individuals. Between about 0.85 and 8.9 billion PBMCs per donor were obtained by leukapheresis. Summary of the overall study and its limitations: Sampling was limited to blood, and TCR repertoires in tissue likely differ from TCR repertoires in blood. Clonotypes shared by all four sorted-subset donors showed higher generation probabilities than non-shared clonotypes. Estimated clonotype richness was generally larger for naive than for memory subsets. Pairwise subsampling led to the expectation that sequencing depth would affect the degree of clonotype sharing among donors. Incomplete sequencing was indicated by rarefaction of sorted-subset datasets, despite the large sequencing depth. The genetic and exposure-history diversity represented was limited by the small number of donors. Sharing across a handful of donors was observed for 4.5% to 6.5% of naive CD4, 3.5% of naive CD8, about 2.3% of memory CD4, and approximately 0.41% of memory CD8 clonotypes.

V is cut by 4 bases and J by 4 bases, and the space between the germline ends is 14 bases. CDR3 length: 15 amino acids, cysteine to phenylalanine. Only the CDR3 DNA stays, 45 bases, in frame from base 1. CDR1 LNHDA and CDR2 SQIVND are derived from the germline V gene (reference sequence). CD8 naive samples were CD45RO-negative cells positively selected for CCR7, giving a CD45RA+CCR7+ population that excluded TemRA cells. Donors were healthy HIV-negative adults with no recently reported acute infections or vaccinations. Every donor was a Caucasian adult residing in Nashville, Tennessee, USA. Blood was collected by leukapheresis, and PBMCs were isolated by Ficoll-Histopaque density gradient centrifugation and then cryopreserved in liquid nitrogen vapor phase. Analytical flow cytometry was used to check the purity and quantity of each magnetically sorted T cell population. From each sorted fraction, genomic DNA was isolated and quantified by UV absorbance on a Nanodrop 2000c.

Using the deep immunoSEQ assay, TCR CDR3 regions were amplified from genomic DNA by multiplex PCR. Genomic DNA extracted from each cell subset was distributed evenly over all wells of several immunoSEQ 96-well plates, and each plate served as one replicate. Each replicate PCR for sorted subsets received 150 to 250 ng genomic DNA, equal to 30,000 or so T cell genomes. The purified libraries were quantified using a Qubit 3.0 fluorometer, sized with a Bioanalyzer 2100, and then quantified again using the KAPA Library Quantification kit. Every immunoSEQ 96-well plate was sequenced on a dedicated single-read 150-cycle Illumina NextSeq 550 flow cell. Regarding the original processing steps: The immunoSEQ output contained only junctional sequences without quality scores, so filtering could not match that applied to full-length reads. Sequences were annotated with PyIR, a Python wrapper for IgBLAST v1.9, and V/J genes and CDR3 were assigned using IMGT germline references. Reads were removed for weak V/J assignments (E-value above 1e-6), missing CDR3, stop codons, out-of-frame junctions, or ambiguous translated residues. V3J clonotypes were defined as sequences sharing the same inferred V gene, J gene, and CDR3 amino acid sequence. The percentage overlap between two repertoires was calculated by dividing the number of shared unique clonotypes by the size of the smaller repertoire. RTK rarefaction, the Chao1 estimator, and Recon v2.1 estimates of unobserved clonotypes were used to assess repertoire richness. Generation probabilities for all TCRbeta clonotypes obtained by the gDNA method from several donors were computed using OLGA. TCRdb took over this immuneACCESS table, retaining in-frame rearrangements with V and J assigned. Such tables are incomplete; in checked studies, under half of the missing clones stem from an unresolved V gene, and the remainder is unexplained. For V, J and clone size, that table is used; D and trimming come from the DNA. This sample gives 550,000 to 650,000 clones in total; about 96% of them show up just once. The ten biggest clones cover about 0.11% of the sample.

In regard to this clone: Which antigen it targets is not known. Base quality data are lacking; no much larger clone is found one base away.

What was sequenced was naive CD8+ T cells sorted from blood. This specimen's cell subset or site label, per the study, means: CD45RA+CCR7+. The clonotype originates from a woman aged 25 to 45 in good health. Recombination connected TRBV19 to TRBJ2-1; a confident D gene designation cannot be given. The DNA is as follows: TGTGCCAGTAGTACGATAGGGTCTTTATACAATGAGCAGTTCTTC. Its protein is CASSTIGSLYNEQFF. The reference TRBV19 and TRBJ2-1 proteins fill in what lies around the CDR3, so the full variable domain reads DGGITQSPKYLFRKEGQNVTLSCEQNLNHDAMYWYRQDPGQGLRLIYYSQIVNDFQKGDIAEGYSVSREKKESFPLTVTSAQKNPTAFYLCASSTIGSLYNEQFFGPGTRLTVL.